The 9 T cell receptor beta chains below come from one sample, sequenced in a study of blood T cells in healthy people across ages. Sample-barcoded 5' priming and a J-beta primer mix drove a second PCR of about 6 to 12 cycles. TCRdb reanalysed the 5' RACE reads using MiXCR and keeps one entry per CDR3 protein. The repertoire holds 800,000 to 950,000 distinct CDR3 sequences, about 27% seen once, with roughly 10% in the top ten. These data are also associated with another study on T cells of mothers and their children.

Material for sequencing was blood. The receptors come from a woman between 35 and 50 years old in good health.

This clonotype appeared a few times. The CDR3 nucleotides are TGTGCCAGCAGCCAAGGGGCTTGGACTCCCCTACGGGGTGGCTACACCTTC. Translated: CASSQGAWTPLRGGYTF. The genes are TRBV14 and TRBJ1-2; D is unclear. V lost 1 base, J lost 7 bases, and 22 bases lay in between. The CDR3 is made up of 17 amino acids. From germline, CDR1 is SGHDN and CDR2 FVKESK.

This clonotype was picked up a small number of times. The chain couples TRBV9 to TRBJ2-5; D is perhaps TRBD1 (5 bases). This CDR3 comprises 15 residues. V was pared by 0 bases and J by 1 base, with 10 bases between. From germline, CDR1 is SGDLS and CDR2 YYNGEE. The DNA for the CDR3 is TGTGCCAGCAGCGTAGTTGCAGGGCCCCAAGAGACCCAGTACTTC. Protein: CASSVVAGPQETQYF.

In its sample, this clonotype was seen many times. J is TRBJ2-5 and V is TRBV18; D remains unclear. V shed 0 bases and J shed 0 bases, with 5 bases lying between them. The CDR3 totals 14 residues. The germline V gene has CDR1 KGHSH and CDR2 LQKENI. The CDR3 spells CASSPPMNQETQYF. For the CDR3, the DNA is TGTGCCAGCTCACCACCCATGAACCAAGAGACCCAGTACTTC.

The chain employs TRBV20-1 and TRBJ2-7, with D tentatively TRBD1 (6 bases). Germline CDR1 reads DFQATT; CDR2 reads SNEGSKA (reference sequence). Trimming left V 3 bases short and J 0 bases short, with 15 bases between. The CDR3 runs to 15 residues. The CDR3 DNA is TGCAGTGCTAGTCGGCCGAGACAGGCCTCCTACGAGCAGTACTTC. Amino acid sequence: CSASRPRQASYEQYF.

Details on this clonotype: A read error may explain this, as a much larger clone is one base away. J is TRBJ1-1 and V is TRBV6-1, with D perhaps TRBD1 (6 bases). Trimming took 7 bases from V and 0 from J, leaving 15 bases between them. The CDR3 consists of 15 residues. CDR1 MNHNS and CDR2 SASEGT come from the germline V gene. The DNA for the CDR3 is TGTGCCAGCATGGGACCAGGGGCCTTGAACACTGAAGCTTTCTTT. Protein sequence: CASMGPGALNTEAFF.

The chain's CDR3 is CASSFKTSVDTQYF. DNA of the CDR3: TGTGCCAGCAGTTTTAAGACTAGCGTAGATACGCAGTATTTT. This chain links TRBV12-3 or TRBV12-4 with TRBJ2-3, with 8 nucleotides matching TRBD2. CDR3 length: 14 amino acids. J was trimmed by 5 bases and V by 3 bases; bases with no gene match: 4.

This clonotype was detected many times. The chain carries TRBV4-1 and TRBJ2-7, with D unclear. V was shortened by 0 bases and J by 2 bases, with 11 bases between the two germline ends. The CDR3 is made up of 15 amino acids. Germline V lookup: CDR1 MGHRA, CDR2 YSYEKL. This CDR3 is CASSQDDTVTYEQYF. CDR3 coding DNA: TGCGCCAGCAGCCAAGATGACACGGTAACCTACGAGCAGTACTTC.

V usage is TRBV28 and J usage is TRBJ1-1; 10 bases agree with TRBD1. V shed 0 bases and J 4 bases; nucleotides not matched to a gene: 2. There are 15 residues in the CDR3. Germline-derived CDR1 and CDR2 are MDHEN and SYDVKM. CDR3: CASSLWTGGSTEAFF. The DNA for the CDR3 is TGTGCCAGCAGTTTATGGACAGGGGGCAGCACTGAAGCTTTCTTT.

This clonotype was seen a single time. The chain links TRBV11-2 to TRBJ2-5; D call uncertain. The V gene's germline CDR1 is SGHAT and CDR2 FQNNGV. V was clipped by 4 bases and J by 11 bases, with 14 bases between them. CDR3 length: 12 residues. In nucleotides, the CDR3 is TGTGCCAGCAGCTCAGTGGGCGATGAGCAGTACTTC. This encodes CASSSVGDEQYF.